Sequencing of this TCR beta chain was carried out in a study of cytomegalovirus exposure and HLA in healthy donors. As for this clone: The antigen remains undetermined.

Study-wide findings and caveats: Later analysis reportedly placed an Asian-associated ancestry cluster below the roughly 600-donor mean in N-insertions. As confirmed in vitro, three CMV-associated chains were specific for CMV antigens.

The ends lost 3 bases at V and 8 bases at J; junction bases unmatched: 5. There are 13 residues in the CDR3. Germline assignment: CDR1 SGDLS and CDR2 YYNGEE. Use of 60 Vbeta and 13 Jbeta primers characterized the PCR. Generated by immunoSEQ multiplex PCR, the TCRdb table keeps only in-frame clones and is missing some. The sample consists of about 200,000 clones, over 75% of them appearing once. The chain carries TRBV9 and TRBJ1-3; TRBD1 aligns across 7 bases. Sequenced sample: PBMCs. The TCR originated in a boy between 2 and 10 years old in good health and CMV-seronegative. CDR3 coding DNA: TGTGCCAGCAGCGCGACAGGGTTTGACACCATATATTTT. It translates to CASSATGFDTIYF.